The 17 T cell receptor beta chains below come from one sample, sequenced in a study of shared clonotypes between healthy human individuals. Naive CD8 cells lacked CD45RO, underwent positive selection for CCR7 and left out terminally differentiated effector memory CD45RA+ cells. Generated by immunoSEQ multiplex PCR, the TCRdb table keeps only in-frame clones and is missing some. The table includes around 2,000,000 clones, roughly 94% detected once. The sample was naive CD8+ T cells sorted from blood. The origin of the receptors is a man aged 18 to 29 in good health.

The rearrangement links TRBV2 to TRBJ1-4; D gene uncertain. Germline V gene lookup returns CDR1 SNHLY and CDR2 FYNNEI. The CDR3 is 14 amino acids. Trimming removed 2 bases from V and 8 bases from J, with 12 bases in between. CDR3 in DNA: TGTGCCAGCAGTGAACGGGAAGTAGGAGAAAAACTGTTTTTT. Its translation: CASSEREVGEKLFF.

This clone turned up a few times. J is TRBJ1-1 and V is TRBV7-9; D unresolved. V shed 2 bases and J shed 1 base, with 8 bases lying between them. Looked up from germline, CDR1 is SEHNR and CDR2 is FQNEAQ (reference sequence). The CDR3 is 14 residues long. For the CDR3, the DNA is TGTGCCAGCAGCTTAATGGCGCCGAACACTGAAGCTTTCTTT. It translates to CASSLMAPNTEAFF.

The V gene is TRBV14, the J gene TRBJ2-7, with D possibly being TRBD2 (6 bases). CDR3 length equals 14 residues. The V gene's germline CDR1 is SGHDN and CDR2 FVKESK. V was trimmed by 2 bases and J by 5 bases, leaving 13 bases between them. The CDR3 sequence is CASSQNGRGHEQYF. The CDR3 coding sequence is TGTGCCAGCAGCCAAAACGGGAGAGGCCACGAGCAGTACTTC.

CDR3 DNA: TGTGCCAGCAGCGTAGAGGGCTCGCGGGAAGAGCAGTACTTC. This gives the protein CASSVEGSREEQYF. The chain carries TRBV9 and TRBJ2-7; possible D gene TRBD2, 6 bases. V lost 0 bases and J 7 bases, leaving 14 bases between the germline ends. Per the germline V gene, CDR1 is SGDLS and CDR2 is YYNGEE. The CDR3 spans 14 residues.

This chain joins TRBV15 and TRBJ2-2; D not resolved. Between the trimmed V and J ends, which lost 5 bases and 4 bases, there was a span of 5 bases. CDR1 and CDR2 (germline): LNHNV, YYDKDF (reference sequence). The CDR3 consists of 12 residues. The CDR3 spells CATSWTTGELFF. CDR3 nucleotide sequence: TGTGCCACCAGCTGGACCACCGGGGAGCTGTTTTTT.

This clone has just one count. The CDR3 loop reads CASSYGGQGVQETQYF. The CDR3 DNA is TGTGCCAGCAGTTACGGTGGACAGGGGGTGCAAGAGACCCAGTACTTC. The genes are TRBV6-6 and TRBJ2-5, with 10 bases lining up with TRBD1. The junction had 5 bases not matched to a gene; V was cut back by 2 bases and J by 2 bases. CDR1 and CDR2 from the germline V gene are MNHNY and SVGAGI (reference sequence). CDR3 length: 16 residues.

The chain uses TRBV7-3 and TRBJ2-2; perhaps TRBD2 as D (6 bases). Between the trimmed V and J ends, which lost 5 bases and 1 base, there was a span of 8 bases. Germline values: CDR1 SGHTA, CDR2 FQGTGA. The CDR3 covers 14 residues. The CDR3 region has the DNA TGTGCCAGCAGCCCGGGACTGAACACCGGGGAGCTGTTTTTT. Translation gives CASSPGLNTGELFF.

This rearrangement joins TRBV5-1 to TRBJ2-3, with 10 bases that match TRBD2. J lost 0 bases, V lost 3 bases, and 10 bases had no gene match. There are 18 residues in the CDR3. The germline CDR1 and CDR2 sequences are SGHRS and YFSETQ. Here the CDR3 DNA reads TGCGCCAGCAGCTCCCCTAGCGGGGGACGTTCTAGCACAGATACGCAGTATTTT. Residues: CASSSPSGGRSSTDTQYF.

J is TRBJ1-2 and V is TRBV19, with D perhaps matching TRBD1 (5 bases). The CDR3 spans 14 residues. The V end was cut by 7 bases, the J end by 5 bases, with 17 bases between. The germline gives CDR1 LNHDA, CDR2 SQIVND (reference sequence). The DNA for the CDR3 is TGTGCCAGTACCGCATGGACAAGTGGGTATGGCTACACCTTC. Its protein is CASTAWTSGYGYTF.

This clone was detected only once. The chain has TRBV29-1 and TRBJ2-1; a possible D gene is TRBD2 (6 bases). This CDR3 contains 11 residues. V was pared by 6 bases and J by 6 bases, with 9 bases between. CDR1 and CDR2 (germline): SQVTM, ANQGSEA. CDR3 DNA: TGCAGCGTGCGGGACGGCAATGAGCAGTTCTTC. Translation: CSVRDGNEQFF.

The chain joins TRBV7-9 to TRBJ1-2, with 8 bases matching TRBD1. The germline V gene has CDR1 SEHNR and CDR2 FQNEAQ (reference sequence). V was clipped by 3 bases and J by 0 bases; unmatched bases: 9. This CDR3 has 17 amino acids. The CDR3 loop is CASSFSQGAIANYGYTF. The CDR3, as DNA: TGTGCCAGCAGCTTCAGCCAGGGGGCGATCGCTAACTATGGCTACACCTTC.

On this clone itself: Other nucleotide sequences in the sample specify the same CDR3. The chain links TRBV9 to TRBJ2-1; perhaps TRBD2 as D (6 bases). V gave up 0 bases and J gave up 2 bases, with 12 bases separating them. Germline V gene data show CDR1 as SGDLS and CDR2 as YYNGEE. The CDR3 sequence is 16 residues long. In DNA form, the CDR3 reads TGTGCCAGCAGCGTAGACGGCGGAGGGACCTACAATGAGCAGTTCTTC. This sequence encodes CASSVDGGGTYNEQFF.

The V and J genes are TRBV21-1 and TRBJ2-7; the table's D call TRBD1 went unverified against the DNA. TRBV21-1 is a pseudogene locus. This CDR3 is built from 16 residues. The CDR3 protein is CASSKNREQGAYEQYF. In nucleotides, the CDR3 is TGTGCCAGCAGCAAAAATCGCGAGCAGGGGGCCTACGAGCAGTACTTC.

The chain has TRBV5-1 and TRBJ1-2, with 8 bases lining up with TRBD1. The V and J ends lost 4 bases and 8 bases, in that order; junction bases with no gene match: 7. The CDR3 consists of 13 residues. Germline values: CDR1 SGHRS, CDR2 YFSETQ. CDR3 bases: TGCGCCAGCAGCCAGGACAGGGCCGGGGGCTACACCTTC. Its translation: CASSQDRAGGYTF.

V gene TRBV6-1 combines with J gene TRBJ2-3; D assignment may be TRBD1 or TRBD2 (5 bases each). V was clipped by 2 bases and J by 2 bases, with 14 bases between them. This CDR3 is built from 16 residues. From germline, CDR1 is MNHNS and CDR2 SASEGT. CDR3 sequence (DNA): TGTGCCAGCAGTGAACCCCCGGGGCCAAACACAGATACGCAGTATTTT. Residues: CASSEPPGPNTDTQYF.

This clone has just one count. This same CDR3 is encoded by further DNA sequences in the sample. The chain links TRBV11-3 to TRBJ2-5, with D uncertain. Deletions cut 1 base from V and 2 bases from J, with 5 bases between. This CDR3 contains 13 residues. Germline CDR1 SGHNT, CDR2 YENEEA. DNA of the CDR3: TGTGCCAGCAGCTTAGGAGGACAAGAGACCCAGTACTTC. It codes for CASSLGGQETQYF.

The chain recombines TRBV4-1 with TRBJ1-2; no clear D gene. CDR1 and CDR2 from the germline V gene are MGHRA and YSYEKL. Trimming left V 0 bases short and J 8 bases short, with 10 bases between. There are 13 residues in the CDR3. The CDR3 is CASSQEGVSGYTF. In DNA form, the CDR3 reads TGCGCCAGCAGCCAAGAAGGAGTAAGCGGCTACACCTTC.